Sequencing of this TCR beta chain was carried out in a study of shared clonotypes between healthy human individuals. Notes on the study in general: Sharing across four donors was highest in naive CD4 (roughly 5%) and lowest in memory CD8 (0.4%). Incomplete sequencing of sorted subsets was indicated by rarefaction despite large depth.

The test was conducted at deep level. The protocol was immunoSEQ multiplex PCR, while the TCRdb copy is restricted to in-frame clones and leaves out a portion. The sample holds about 2,500,000 clones; around nine tenths are singletons and the top ten take over 0.12%. This clone was counted a few times. Antigen specificity is unknown. Distinct nucleotide sequences in the sample also encode this CDR3. CDR1 is MGHRA, CDR2 YSYEKL, per germline. The V end was cut by 0 bases, the J end by 7 bases, with 7 bases between. The CDR3 totals 13 residues. The sequenced material came from naive CD4+ T cells sorted from blood. Subset: CD45RA+ positively selected. This chain links TRBV4-1 with TRBJ1-5; no clear D gene. The TCR originated in a man aged 18 to 29 in good health. CDR3 region: CASSQETRQPQHF. In DNA form, the CDR3 reads TGCGCCAGCAGCCAAGAAACACGCCAGCCCCAGCATTTT.